These 11 T cell receptor beta chains came from one sample sequenced in a study of cytomegalovirus exposure and HLA in healthy donors (dated by TCRdb to 2016 to 2017). The library relied on the immunoSEQ multiplex PCR assay. Entries here come from immuneACCESS through TCRdb and include only in-frame sequences with V and J called. Some clones fail to appear in such tables; in the studies checked, an unresolved V gene covers under half of the shortfall, and the cause of the remainder is unknown. A total of fewer than 80,000 clones appear in this sample, roughly 95% of them only once. In total, the top ten clones hold around 5% of the sample. Material for sequencing was PBMCs. These TCRs come from a woman under 30 in good health and CMV-seropositive.

The rearrangement joins TRBV9 to TRBJ2-5, with 9 bases aligning to TRBD2. The germline V gene encodes CDR1 SGDLS and CDR2 YYNGEE. This CDR3 is 15 amino acids long. J was trimmed by 5 bases and V by 3 bases; bases with no gene match: 8. CDR3 coding DNA: TGTGCCAGCAGCGCTTATAGCGGGAGTGGTGAGACCCAGTACTTC. Translating gives CASSAYSGSGETQYF.

This clone was picked up a small number of times. The chain uses TRBV15 and TRBJ2-3; a possible D gene is TRBD1 (5 bases). This CDR3 has 17 residues. Germline assignment: CDR1 LNHNV and CDR2 YYDKDF (reference sequence). V lost 0 bases and J lost 6, with 19 bases in between. For the CDR3, the DNA is TGTGCCACCAGCAGAGACCCAGGGTCAGGGTGGGGCGATACGCAGTATTTT. Translating gives CATSRDPGSGWGDTQYF.

The CDR3 spells CASSGAAQQFF. CDR3 nucleotide sequence: TGCGCCAGCAGCGGAGCGGCCCAGCAGTTCTTC. The V and J genes are TRBV5-1 and TRBJ2-1; the D gene is possibly TRBD2 (5 bases). Trimming shortened V by 4 bases and J by 11 bases, and 10 bases separated the two germline ends. This CDR3 region has 11 residues. The V gene's germline CDR1 is SGHRS and CDR2 YFSETQ.

V gene TRBV5-1 combines with J gene TRBJ1-3; D is perhaps TRBD1 (6 bases). CDR1 is SGHRS and CDR2 is YFSETQ in the germline V gene. Trimming removed 4 bases at V and 0 bases at J, with 8 bases between. The CDR3 runs 14 residues. The CDR3 DNA is TGCGCCAGCAGCCCAGGGGACTCTGGAAACACCATATATTTT. Protein: CASSPGDSGNTIYF.

The V and J genes are TRBV5-1 and TRBJ1-1; TRBD1 aligns across 7 bases. Germline lookup yields CDR1 SGHRS and CDR2 YFSETQ. The length of the CDR3 is 15 residues. V was pared by 5 bases and J by 0 bases, with 7 bases of the junction left unmatched. Written as DNA, the CDR3 is TGCGCCAGCAGAAGTGGGACAGTTCTGAACACTGAAGCTTTCTTT. This translates into CASRSGTVLNTEAFF.

The V and J genes are TRBV10-3 and TRBJ2-7; 10 nucleotides match TRBD2. With V trimmed by 4 bases and J by 2 bases, 8 bases remained unmatched. This CDR3 spans 16 amino acids. In germline, CDR1 is ENHRY, CDR2 SYGVKD. The CDR3 here is CAISVGLTSGAYEQYF. As DNA, the CDR3 is TGTGCCATCAGTGTAGGGCTAACTAGCGGGGCCTACGAGCAGTACTTC.

The table lists this clone with a few counts. The chain uses TRBV7-2 and TRBJ2-5; D is perhaps TRBD1 (6 bases). The ends were cut back, 0 bases at V and 1 base at J, with 6 bases in the middle. Germline CDR1 SGHTA, CDR2 FQGNSA. This CDR3 is 14 amino acids long. The DNA for the CDR3 is TGTGCCAGCAGCTTAGCGGGGGCCCAAGAGACCCAGTACTTC. Protein: CASSLAGAQETQYF.

The V call is TRBV15, the J call TRBJ2-5; TRBD2 might be the D (6 bases). The V end was cut by 8 bases, the J end by 3 bases, with 16 bases between. The CDR3 contains 14 residues. The germline V gene encodes CDR1 LNHNV and CDR2 YYDKDF (reference sequence). Written as DNA, the CDR3 is TGTGCCACCGAGGAAGGAGGGATTAAAGAGACCCAGTACTTC. Its protein product is CATEEGGIKETQYF.

CDR3 amino acids: CASRTLAGASSYNEQFF. The DNA for the CDR3 is TGTGCCAGCAGGACACTAGCGGGAGCTAGCTCCTACAATGAGCAGTTCTTC. The V gene is TRBV28, the J gene TRBJ2-1; TRBD2 matches 11 bases. This CDR3 has 17 residues. From germline, CDR1 is MDHEN and CDR2 SYDVKM. With V trimmed by 6 bases and J by 0 bases, 7 bases remained unmatched.

The chain has TRBV5-1 and TRBJ2-3; no clear D gene. The CDR3 runs to 16 residues. V gave up 3 bases and J gave up 0 bases, with 14 bases separating them. The V gene's germline CDR1 is SGHRS and CDR2 YFSETQ. In DNA form, the CDR3 reads TGCGCCAGCAGCTCTCTAGAGTTCGGTAGCACAGATACGCAGTATTTT. Encoded protein: CASSSLEFGSTDTQYF.

The rearrangement joins TRBV18 to TRBJ2-3; D perhaps matches TRBD2 (5 bases). The V end lost 4 bases, the J end lost 0 bases, and 11 bases lay between the germline ends. Germline assignment: CDR1 KGHSH and CDR2 LQKENI. This CDR3 region has 15 residues. The CDR3 region has the DNA TGTGCCAGCTCACTAAGGCGCGGGAGCACAGATACGCAGTATTTT. Translation: CASSLRRGSTDTQYF.